The 30 T cell receptor beta chains in this list originate from one sample, sequenced in a study of hypomethylating agent response in myelodysplastic syndrome. The method was immunoSEQ multiplex PCR; TCRdb's version includes in-frame clones alone and lacks a portion of them. Here the sample spans around 1,800 clones, more than 75% being singletons. The material sequenced was bone marrow, taken before or after starting hypomethylating agent treatment for myelodysplastic syndrome (not recorded which). These receptors were obtained from a human donor with myelodysplastic syndrome.

By its share, this clone is large. The rearrangement uses TRBV5-4 and TRBJ1-6, with 10 bases lining up with TRBD1. CDR1 is SGHNT and CDR2 is YYREEE in the germline V gene (reference sequence). Trimming removed 1 base from V and 10 bases from J; junction bases left unmatched: 17. This CDR3 contains 19 residues. The CDR3 sequence: CASSLPPVPGQGLGSPLHF. CDR3 coding DNA: TGTGCCAGCAGCTTGCCCCCTGTCCCGGGACAGGGGTTGGGGTCACCCCTCCACTTT.

V and J are TRBV6-1 and TRBJ2-5, with D perhaps being TRBD1 or TRBD2 (5 bases each). The J call is doubtful: the DNA matches TRBJ2-7 better. In germline, CDR1 is MNHNS, CDR2 SASEGT. This CDR3 contains 13 residues. The CDR3 nucleotides are TGTGCCAGCCCTCTCGGGGACGGGGCCGAGCAGTACTTC. Protein: CASPLGDGAEQYF.

This chain links TRBV5-1 with TRBJ2-1; TRBD2 aligns across 7 bases. The CDR3 spans 16 residues. The V gene end was trimmed by 1 base and the J gene end by 4 bases; junction bases not matched to a gene: 8. In germline, CDR1 is SGHRS, CDR2 YFSETQ. CDR3 residues: CASSLLAGEIYNEQFF. The CDR3 nucleotides are TGCGCCAGCAGCTTGTTGGCGGGGGAGATTTACAATGAGCAGTTCTTC.

The sample holds a few counts of this clone. The gene calls are TRBV7-9 and TRBJ2-7; D might be TRBD2 (6 bases). Germline V gene lookup returns CDR1 SEHNR and CDR2 FQNEAQ (reference sequence). The V gene lost 1 base and the J gene lost 0 bases, with 16 bases spanning the gap. The CDR3 is 17 residues long. The CDR3 nucleotides read TGTGCCAGCAGCTTAGGGTTGGGGCGGGGTGACTCCTACGAGCAGTACTTC. Amino acids: CASSLGLGRGDSYEQYF.

The chain couples TRBV7-2 to TRBJ1-3; D ambiguous. Germline lookup yields CDR1 SGHTA and CDR2 FQGNSA. Deletions cut 2 bases from V and 2 bases from J, with 1 base between. This CDR3 is 12 amino acids long. Here the CDR3 reads CASSLTGNTIYF. Here the CDR3 DNA reads TGTGCCAGCAGCTTAACTGGAAACACCATATATTTT.

The V and J genes are TRBV10-3 and TRBJ2-1; a possible D gene is TRBD1 (5 bases). V was clipped by 1 base and J by 13 bases, with 8 bases between them. This CDR3 contains 11 residues. Germline CDR1 reads ENHRY; CDR2 reads SYGVKD. The CDR3 sequence is CAISEWGPQFF. In nucleotides, the CDR3 is TGTGCCATCAGTGAGTGGGGCCCCCAGTTCTTC.

This clone was seen more than once but under ten times. The V call is TRBV14, the J call TRBJ1-2; 9 bases match TRBD1. This CDR3 is 14 amino acids long. Germline values: CDR1 SGHDN, CDR2 FVKESK. Losses at the gene ends were 1 base for V and 8 bases for J; bases not matched to a gene: 5. CDR3 bases: TGTGCCAGCAGCCAAGTTCACAGGGGGCAGGGCTACACCTTC. Amino acids: CASSQVHRGQGYTF.

The CDR3: CASSLADYHEQFF. CDR3 DNA sequence: TGTGCCAGCAGCTTAGCTGACTATCATGAGCAGTTCTTC. V gene TRBV11-2 combines with J gene TRBJ2-1, with D possibly TRBD2 on 5 matching bases. V was shortened by 1 base and J by 8 bases, with 9 bases between the two germline ends. Germline V gene data show CDR1 as SGHAT and CDR2 as FQNNGV. This CDR3 comprises 13 residues. Looking up the rest from reference TRBV11-2 and TRBJ2-1 gives the full variable domain: EAGVAQSPRYKIIEKRQSVAFWCNPISGHATLYWYQQILGQGPKLLIQFQNNGVVDDSQLPKDRFSAERLKGVDSTLKIQPAKLEDSAVYLCASSLADYHEQFFGPGTRLTVL.

The chain couples TRBV4-2 to TRBJ2-3; TRBD2 matches 10 bases. Looked up from germline, CDR1 is LGHNA and CDR2 is YNFKEQ. Trimming at V came to 1 base and at J to 2 bases, leaving 3 bases not matched to a gene. This CDR3 contains 16 residues. In DNA, the CDR3 is TGTGCCAGCAGCCAAGGAGCGGGGGGGCACACAGATACGCAGTATTTT. Protein sequence: CASSQGAGGHTDTQYF.

V is TRBV2 and J is TRBJ1-6, with a possible D match to TRBD1 (5 bases). Looked up from germline, CDR1 is SNHLY and CDR2 is FYNNEI. The ends were cut back, 8 bases at V and 9 bases at J, with 17 bases in the middle. This CDR3 is built from 14 residues. CDR3 residues: CASGAQGGGSPLHF. The CDR3 nucleotides are TGTGCCAGCGGAGCTCAGGGAGGAGGTTCACCCCTCCACTTT.

The CDR3 nucleotides are TGTGCCAGCAGTGACTTTATAGCGGGTGAAGAGACCCAGTACTTC. As protein: CASSDFIAGEETQYF. This chain uses TRBV6-1 with TRBJ2-5; the match to TRBD2 covers 7 bases. CDR3 length: 15 amino acids. The germline gives CDR1 MNHNS, CDR2 SASEGT. Trimming removed 3 bases from V and 3 bases from J; junction bases left unmatched: 7.

V usage is TRBV18 and J usage is TRBJ1-4, with D unclear. V shed 3 bases and J shed 3 bases, with 8 bases lying between them. Germline loops: CDR1 KGHSH, CDR2 LQKENI. The CDR3 runs 14 residues. The DNA of the CDR3 is TGTGCCAGCTCACCGAGGCACTCTAATGAAAAACTGTTTTTT. This gives the protein CASSPRHSNEKLFF.

This chain links TRBV2 with TRBJ1-4; maybe TRBD1 (5 bases). Trimming removed 6 bases from V and 7 bases from J, with 21 bases in between. In germline, CDR1 is SNHLY, CDR2 FYNNEI. The CDR3 has 16 residues. CDR3 nucleotides: TGTGCCAGCAGCGATCCGGACGGGCAGGGAACTGAAAAACTGTTTTTT. It codes for CASSDPDGQGTEKLFF.

The rearrangement uses TRBV9 and TRBJ2-5; 8 bases agree with TRBD2. The DNA matches TRBJ2-7 better at its end, which makes the J call doubtful. Germline loops: CDR1 SGDLS, CDR2 YYNGEE. The CDR3 sequence is 13 residues long. The CDR3 coding sequence is TGTGCCAGCAGCGTCGGACTAGCAGGCGAGCAGTACTTC. It encodes CASSVGLAGEQYF.

The chain combines TRBV19 with TRBJ2-3, with 7 bases matching TRBD1. CDR3 length equals 14 residues. V lost 9 bases to trimming and J lost 1 base; unmatched junction nucleotides: 7. The germline CDR1 and CDR2 sequences are LNHDA and SQIVND (reference sequence). The CDR3 reads CASRTQGGTDTQYF. The DNA for the CDR3 is TGTGCCAGCAGGACCCAGGGGGGCACAGATACGCAGTATTTT.

The chain links TRBV5-1 to TRBJ2-2, with D perhaps given as TRBD1 or TRBD2 (5 bases each). V was pared by 0 bases and J by 6 bases, with 15 bases between. This CDR3 spans 16 amino acids. Germline CDR1 SGHRS, CDR2 YFSETQ. CDR3 nucleotide sequence: TGCGCCAGCAGCTTGGCCGTGGGGACGAGGGCCGGGGAGCTGTTTTTT. Its translation: CASSLAVGTRAGELFF.

V gene TRBV21-1 combines with J gene TRBJ1-2. TRBV21-1 is annotated as a pseudogene. The CDR3 runs to 14 residues. The CDR3 region has the DNA TGTGCCAGCAGCAATTCGCATAACCGAAAAGGCTACACCTTC. This encodes CASSNSHNRKGYTF.

This chain uses TRBV4-1 with TRBJ2-5; 10 nucleotides match TRBD2. The junction had 18 bases not matched to a gene; V was cut back by 7 bases and J by 4 bases. Germline V gene data show CDR1 as MGHRA and CDR2 as YSYEKL. The CDR3 consists of 18 residues. The CDR3 DNA reads TGCGCCAGCACCTTTCCATCTCGAGCGGGGGGGCAGGGAGAGACCCAGTACTTC. Its translation is CASTFPSRAGGQGETQYF.

The chain recombines TRBV2 with TRBJ1-3, with no clear D. V dropped 7 bases and J dropped 5 bases, with 21 bases sitting between them. This CDR3 has 16 residues. Germline V gene data show CDR1 as SNHLY and CDR2 as FYNNEI. The CDR3 region is CASTREHTSKRNTIYF. The CDR3 bases are TGTGCCAGCACCCGGGAACATACTTCCAAACGAAACACCATATATTTT.

The chain links TRBV5-1 to TRBJ2-1, with 7 bases identical to TRBD1. Germline V gene data show CDR1 as SGHRS and CDR2 as YFSETQ. V lost 3 bases, J lost 4 bases, and 1 base stayed unmatched. The CDR3 consists of 13 residues. The CDR3: CASSWDSYNEQFF. The CDR3 DNA reads as TGCGCCAGCAGCTGGGACAGTTACAATGAGCAGTTCTTC.

Points on this clone: Additional DNA sequences in this sample encode the identical CDR3. J is TRBJ2-7 and V is TRBV27; TRBD1 agrees at 10 bases. The CDR3 length is 14 residues. Losses at the gene ends were 3 bases for V and 1 base for J; bases not matched to a gene: 0. CDR1 MNHEY and CDR2 SMNVEV come from the germline V gene (reference sequence). The CDR3 DNA follows: TGTGCCAGCAGTTTGGGACAGGGGTCCTACGAGCAGTACTTC. Its protein product is CASSLGQGSYEQYF.

The chain is built from TRBV2 and TRBJ2-7; no firm D call. V was cut by 2 bases and J by 5 bases, with 4 bases left in between. The germline V gene encodes CDR1 SNHLY and CDR2 FYNNEI. The CDR3 consists of 11 residues. The CDR3 region is CASSELDEQYF. CDR3 bases: TGTGCCAGCAGTGAACTAGACGAGCAGTACTTC.

The J gene is TRBJ2-2, the V gene TRBV5-6; possibly TRBD1 for D (5 bases). Germline V CDR1 and CDR2: SGHDT, YYEEEE. V was clipped by 0 bases and J by 1 base, with 13 bases between them. The length of the CDR3 is 17 residues. CDR3 DNA sequence: TGTGCCAGCAGCTTGGAATATGGGGCAGGGAACACCGGGGAGCTGTTTTTT. This gives the protein CASSLEYGAGNTGELFF.

The chain uses TRBV7-9 and TRBJ2-2, with a tentative D call TRBD2 (5 bases). The CDR3 length is 19 residues. The V end was cut by 5 bases, the J end by 0 bases, with 22 bases between. Germline CDR1 and CDR2: SEHNR and FQNEAQ (reference sequence). The DNA for the CDR3 is TGTGCCAGCAGCCTACCCGACACCACACGGGGTGCGAACACCGGGGAGCTGTTTTTT. Translation gives CASSLPDTTRGANTGELFF.

There are a few counts of this clone. The CDR3 DNA reads TGTGCCAGCTCAGGGTTGGGTGAGCAGTTCTTC. It translates to CASSGLGEQFF. V gene TRBV27 combines with J gene TRBJ2-1, with a weak D call TRBD1 (5 bases). Germline V CDR1 and CDR2: MNHEY, SMNVEV (reference sequence). V was pared by 8 bases and J by 9 bases, with 11 bases between. This CDR3 region has 11 residues.

The chain combines TRBV4-1 with TRBJ2-5; TRBD1 is a possible D gene (6 bases). The CDR3 is 16 residues long. Looked up from germline, CDR1 is MGHRA and CDR2 is YSYEKL. With 0 bases removed from V and 3 bases from J, the gap between germline ends came to 14 bases. The chain's CDR3 is CASSQEYGTLEETQYF. The CDR3 DNA reads as TGCGCCAGCAGCCAAGAGTATGGGACACTGGAAGAGACCCAGTACTTC.

The CDR3 nucleotides are TGTGCCAGCAGCTTGGGGGGACAGGGGGGTACCGGGGAGCTGTTTTTT. It specifies CASSLGGQGGTGELFF. The chain has TRBV11-3 and TRBJ2-2, with TRBD1 matching 11 bases. Germline trimming cut 3 bases from V and 5 bases from J; bases unmatched to any gene: 5. Germline values: CDR1 SGHNT, CDR2 YENEEA. The CDR3 is 16 residues long. Based on the CDR3 plus reference TRBV11-3 and TRBJ2-2, the full variable domain is EAGVVQSPRYKIIEKKQPVAFWCNPISGHNTLYWYLQNLGQGPELLIRYENEEAVDDSQLPKDRFSAERLKGVDSTLKIQPAELGDSAVYLCASSLGGQGGTGELFFGEGSRLTVL.

This clone was counted once. The chain joins TRBV11-3 to TRBJ1-2; 9 bases fit TRBD1. Germline V gene data show CDR1 as SGHNT and CDR2 as YENEEA. The CDR3 consists of 14 residues. After removal of 1 base from V and 6 bases from J, the junction contained 3 bases not matched to a gene. CDR3 sequence reads: CASSLGGTGHGYTF. The CDR3 bases are TGTGCCAGCAGCTTAGGCGGGACAGGGCATGGCTACACCTTC.

CDR3 sequence (DNA): TGCGCCAGCAGCCAAGAGGGGGGCGGATTCCAAGAGACCCAGTACTTC. Its translation: CASSQEGGGFQETQYF. This chain joins TRBV4-1 and TRBJ2-5; TRBD1 or TRBD2 may be the D gene (6 bases each). The CDR3 has 16 residues. Per germline, CDR1 MGHRA and CDR2 YSYEKL. Trimming removed 0 bases at V and 1 base at J, with 12 bases between.

This clone has a handful of counts. The chain is built from TRBV6-6 and TRBJ2-7, with D tentatively TRBD2 (5 bases). CDR1 MNHNY and CDR2 SVGAGI come from the germline V gene (reference sequence). This CDR3 has 13 residues. The V end was cut by 2 bases, the J end by 6 bases, with 11 bases between. CDR3 amino acids: CASSYDGAGEQYF. In nucleotides, the CDR3 is TGTGCCAGCAGTTACGATGGCGCGGGCGAGCAGTACTTC.